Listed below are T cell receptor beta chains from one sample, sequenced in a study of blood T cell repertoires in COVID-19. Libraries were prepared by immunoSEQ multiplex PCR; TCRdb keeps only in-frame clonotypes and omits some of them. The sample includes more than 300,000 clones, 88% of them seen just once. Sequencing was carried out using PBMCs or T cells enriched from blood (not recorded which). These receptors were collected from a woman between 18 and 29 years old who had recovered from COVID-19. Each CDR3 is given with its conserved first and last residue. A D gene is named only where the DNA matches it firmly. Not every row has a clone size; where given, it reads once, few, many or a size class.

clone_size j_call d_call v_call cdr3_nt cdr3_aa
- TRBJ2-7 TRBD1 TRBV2 TGTGCCAGCAGCATGGACCGGGACAGAAGCTCCTACGAGCAGTACTTC CASSMDRDRSSYEQYF
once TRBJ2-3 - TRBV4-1 TGCGCCAGCAGCCAAGACCTAGGAGGCACAGATACGCAGTATTTT CASSQDLGGTDTQYF
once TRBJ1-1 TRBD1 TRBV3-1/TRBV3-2 TGTGCCAGCAGCTGGACAGGGGAGGGAACTGAAGCTTTCTTT CASSWTGEGTEAFF
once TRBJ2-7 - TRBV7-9 TGTGCCAGCAGCCCCAGTTCCAGCTCCTACGAGCAGTACTTC CASSPSSSSYEQYF
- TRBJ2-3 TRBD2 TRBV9 TGTGCCAGCAGCGAGACTAGCGGGGGGGCAGCAGATACGCAGTATTTT CASSETSGGAADTQYF
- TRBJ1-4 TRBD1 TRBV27 TGTGCCAGCAGTTTAACTACAGGGGGGGGGAGACTGTTTTTT CASSLTTGGGRLFF
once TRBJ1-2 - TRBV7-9 TGTGCCAGCAGCTTAAGTCCCCGCAGGGATACTAACTATGGCTACACCTTC CASSLSPRRDTNYGYTF
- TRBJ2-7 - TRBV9 TGTGCCAGCAGCGTATTGAGTGATGCACCCTACGAGCAGTACTTC CASSVLSDAPYEQYF
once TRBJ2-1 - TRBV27 TGTGCCAGCAGTTGGTCGGGGGAGCAGTTCTTC CASSWSGEQFF
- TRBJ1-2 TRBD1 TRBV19 TGTGCCAGTAGTATAGAACAGGGGGCGGATGGCTACACCTTC CASSIEQGADGYTF
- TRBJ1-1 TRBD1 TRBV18 TGTGCCAGCTCACTTACAGGGGTTGTCATGAACACTGAAGCTTTCTTT CASSLTGVVMNTEAFF
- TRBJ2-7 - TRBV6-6 TGTGCCAGCAGTGACCGAGGGATTGAGGAGCAGTACTTC CASSDRGIEEQYF
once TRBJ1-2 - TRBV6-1 TGTGCCAGCAGTGGAGGGGGGGCAGGGGCGAACTATGGCTACACCTTC CASSGGGAGANYGYTF
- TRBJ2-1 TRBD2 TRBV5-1 TGCGCCAGCAGCTTTCCGCTGGGGGGGAACAATGAGCAGTTCTTC CASSFPLGGNNEQFF
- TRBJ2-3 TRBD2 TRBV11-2 TGTGCCAGCAGCTTAGGTAGCGGGGGGGGAGAAGATACGCAGTATTTT CASSLGSGGGEDTQYF
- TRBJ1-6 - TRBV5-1 TGCGCCAGCAGCCCGGGACACAGCTCCTATAATTCACCCCTCCACTTT CASSPGHSSYNSPLHF
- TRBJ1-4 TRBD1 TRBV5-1 TGCGCCAGCAGCAGAACAGGGGGCTTTAATGAAAAACTGTTTTTT CASSRTGGFNEKLFF
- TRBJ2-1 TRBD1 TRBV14 TGTGCCAGCAGCCAAGTAGACAGGGGCCCCTACAATGAGCAGTTCTTC CASSQVDRGPYNEQFF
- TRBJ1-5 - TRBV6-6 TGTGCCAGCAGTGGATCGTGGGCAGGGGAATATGGCAATCAGCCCCAGCATTTT CASSGSWAGEYGNQPQHF
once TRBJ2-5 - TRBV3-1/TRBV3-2 TGTGCCGACGCCACAGGGGAGACCCAGTACTTC CADATGETQYF
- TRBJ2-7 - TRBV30 TGTGCCTGGAGTCCTATCCTATACGAGCAGTACTTC CAWSPILYEQYF
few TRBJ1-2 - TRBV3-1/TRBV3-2 TGTGCCAGCAGCCAAGAAATAGGTTTTGAGAGGGATTTCCACACCGTTTATGGCTACACCTTC CASSQEIGFERDFHTVYGYTF
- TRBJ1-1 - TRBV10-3 TGTGCCATTGCCCCACAGGGGAACACTGAAGCTTTCTTT CAIAPQGNTEAFF
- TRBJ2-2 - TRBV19 TGTGCCAGTAGTCTAACCGGGGAGCTGTTTTTT CASSLTGELFF
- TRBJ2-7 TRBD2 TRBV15 TGTGCCACCAGATCCGCGGGGGGGCCCTACGAGCAGTACTTC CATRSAGGPYEQYF
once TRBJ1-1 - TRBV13 TGTGCCAGCAGCCCTCAGGGGCAGGCGGACACTGAAGCTTTCTTT CASSPQGQADTEAFF
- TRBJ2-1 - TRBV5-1 TGCGCCAGCAGCTTTGGTCAGGACTACAATGAGCAGTTCTTC CASSFGQDYNEQFF
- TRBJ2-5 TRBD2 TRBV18 TGTGCCAGCTCACCACAGGCTAGCGGAAAAGAGACCCAGTACTTC CASSPQASGKETQYF
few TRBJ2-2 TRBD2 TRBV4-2 TGTGCCAGCAGCCAAGATCAGAGGCGGGGGACCAACACCGGGGAGCTGTTTTTT CASSQDQRRGTNTGELFF
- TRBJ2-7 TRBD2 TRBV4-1 TGCGCCAGCAGCCAATCCCTAGCGGTCCTCTCCTACGAGCAGTACTTC CASSQSLAVLSYEQYF
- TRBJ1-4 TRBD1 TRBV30 TGTGCCTGGCAAGACAGGGGGGGGAGTGAAAAACTGTTTTTT CAWQDRGGSEKLFF
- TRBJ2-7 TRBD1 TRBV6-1 TGTGCCAGCAGTGAATGGGACAGGGACTACGAGCAGTACTTC CASSEWDRDYEQYF
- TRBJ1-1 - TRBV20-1 TGCAGTGCTAGTCGCTCCACAACTGAAGCTTTCTTT CSASRSTTEAFF
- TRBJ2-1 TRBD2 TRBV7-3 TGTGCCAGCAGCCCAGGACTAGCGGACAATGAGCAGTTCTTC CASSPGLADNEQFF
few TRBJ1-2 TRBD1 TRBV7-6 TGTGCCAGCAGCTCCCCCAGGGGGGTTGAGGGCTATGGCTACACCTTC CASSSPRGVEGYGYTF
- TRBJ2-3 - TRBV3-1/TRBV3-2 TGTGCCAGCAGCCAACAATACACCCTTGGGGGGTCGGTCACAGATACGCAGTATTTT CASSQQYTLGGSVTDTQYF
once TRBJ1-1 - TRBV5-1 TGCGCCAGCAGCTTGGCTACAGGAACGAACACTGAAGCTTTCTTT CASSLATGTNTEAFF
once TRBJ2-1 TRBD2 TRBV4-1 TGCGCCAGCAGCCAAGATGGCGGGGGGACTTACTATGAGCAGTTCTTC CASSQDGGGTYYEQFF
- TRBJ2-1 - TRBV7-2 TGTGCCAGCAGCTTAAGCAGGGTTGCCTCCTACAATGAGCAGTTCTTC CASSLSRVASYNEQFF
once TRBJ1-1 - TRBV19 TGTGCCAGTAGTATGTATAGATCCTACACTGAAGCTTTCTTT CASSMYRSYTEAFF
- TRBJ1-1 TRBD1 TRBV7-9 TGTGCCAGCAGCTTCCTCAGACAGGGGAACACTGAAGCTTTCTTT CASSFLRQGNTEAFF
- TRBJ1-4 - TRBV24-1 TGTGCCACCAGTGATTGGGACTGGGGGACTAATGAAAAACTGTTTTTT CATSDWDWGTNEKLFF
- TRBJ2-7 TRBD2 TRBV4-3 TGCGCCAGCAGCCAAGGTAGCGGGGGAGGCTACGAGCAGTACTTC CASSQGSGGGYEQYF
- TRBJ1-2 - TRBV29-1 TGCAGCGCCGCCGGGACTAACGGCTACACCTTC CSAAGTNGYTF
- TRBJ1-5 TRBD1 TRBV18 TGTGCCAGCTCACCCTCGGGACAGGGAGGGATAGGCAATCAGCCCCAGCATTTT CASSPSGQGGIGNQPQHF
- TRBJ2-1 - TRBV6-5 TGTGCCAGCACACCACGGGACACCGGATACAATGAGCAGTTCTTC CASTPRDTGYNEQFF
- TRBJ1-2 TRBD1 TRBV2 TGTGCCAGCAGTGGACAGGGCTATGGCTACACCTTC CASSGQGYGYTF
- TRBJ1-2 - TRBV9 TGTGCCAGCAGCCCTCAGACAGGATGGGATGGCTACACCTTC CASSPQTGWDGYTF
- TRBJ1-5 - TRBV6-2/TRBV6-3 TGTGCCAGCAGTTTCCAGGGTTATGGTCAGCCCCAGCATTTT CASSFQGYGQPQHF
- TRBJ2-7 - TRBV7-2 TGTGCCAGCAGGCCAGATCACAGGGTCGAGCAGTACTTC CASRPDHRVEQYF
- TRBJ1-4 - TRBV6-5 TGTGCCAGCAGCTTGGACGGGGCAACTAATGAAAAACTGTTTTTT CASSLDGATNEKLFF
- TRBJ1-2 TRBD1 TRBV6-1 TGTGCCAGCAGTGAACAGGGGGGACAGGGTTACGGCTACACCTTC CASSEQGGQGYGYTF
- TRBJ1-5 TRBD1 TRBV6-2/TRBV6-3 TGTGCCAGCAGTAGGCGACAGGGAAGACAGCCCCAGCATTTT CASSRRQGRQPQHF
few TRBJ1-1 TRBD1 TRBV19 TGTGCCAGTACCCCGGGACAGGGGGGCCCTGAAGCTTTCTTT CASTPGQGGPEAFF
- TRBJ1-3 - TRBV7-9 TGTGCCAGCAGCCCCTCTCTATTCACTGGAAACACCATATATTTT CASSPSLFTGNTIYF
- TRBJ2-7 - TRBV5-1 TGCGCCAGCAGTGCCTACGAGGCCGCCTACGAGCAGTACTTC CASSAYEAAYEQYF
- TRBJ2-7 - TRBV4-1 TGCGCCAGCAGCCAAGTTGTTTCGGAGTCCTACGAGCAGTACTTC CASSQVVSESYEQYF
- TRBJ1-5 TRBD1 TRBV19 TGTGCCAGTAGTATTTTTGCAGGGGGCGAGCAGCCCCAGCATTTT CASSIFAGGEQPQHF
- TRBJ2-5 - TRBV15 TGTGCCACCAGCAGAGGACGGACAGACCAAGAGACCCAGTACTTC CATSRGRTDQETQYF
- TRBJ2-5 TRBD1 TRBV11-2 TGTGCCAGCAGCGATATCCGGGACAGGGTAAAAGAGACCCAGTACTTC CASSDIRDRVKETQYF